This T cell receptor (beta chain) appears in the sequencing data of a study of blood T cell repertoires in COVID-19. Study as a whole: Some COVID-19 samples were acute and others convalescent; all came from the United States, Italy and Spain.

The CDR3 has 16 residues. Between the trimmed V and J ends, which lost 5 bases and 2 bases, there was a span of 20 bases. Germline lookup yields CDR1 SQVTM and CDR2 ANQGSEA. Libraries were prepared by immunoSEQ multiplex PCR; TCRdb keeps only in-frame clonotypes and omits some of them. Counted here are around 300,000 clones, roughly 90% occurring once; the ten biggest clones make up just under 9.5%. The rearrangement uses TRBV29-1 and TRBJ2-3; D gene uncertain. Sequencing input: peripheral blood. This receptor was identified in a man younger than 35 with active or convalescent COVID-19. The CDR3 DNA reads as TGCAGCGTTCTCCTATTCTCCCCTGCACCCACAGATACGCAGTATTTT. Residues: CSVLLFSPAPTDTQYF.